This entry is about one TCR beta chain. The target antigen is unknown. This specimen comes from a study of graft-versus-host responses after intestinal transplantation. Overall study: After anti-thymocyte globulin induction, recipients took tacrolimus and steroids for around three years. Study outcomes and limitations: With peak circulating GvH clone levels came an association with early post-transplant HvG declines.

Germline V lookup: CDR1 ENHRY, CDR2 SYGVKD. The CDR3 runs 14 residues. The junction had 3 bases not matched to a gene; V was cut back by 6 bases and J by 4 bases. Profiling relied on immunoSEQ multiplex PCR, and the TCRdb table lists in-frame clones only, not all of them. The data contain 98,000 or so clones, roughly 87% of them singletons. Sequenced here: unstimulated CD4+ T cells sorted from spleen or lymph node cells, sampled before intestinal transplant. The chain uses TRBV10-3 and TRBJ1-4, with TRBD1 matching over 9 bases. The clonotype originates from a human donor who received an intestinal transplant. The CDR3 loop is CAIRQGQGNEKLFF. As DNA, the CDR3 is TGTGCCATCAGGCAGGGACAGGGTAATGAAAAACTGTTTTTT.